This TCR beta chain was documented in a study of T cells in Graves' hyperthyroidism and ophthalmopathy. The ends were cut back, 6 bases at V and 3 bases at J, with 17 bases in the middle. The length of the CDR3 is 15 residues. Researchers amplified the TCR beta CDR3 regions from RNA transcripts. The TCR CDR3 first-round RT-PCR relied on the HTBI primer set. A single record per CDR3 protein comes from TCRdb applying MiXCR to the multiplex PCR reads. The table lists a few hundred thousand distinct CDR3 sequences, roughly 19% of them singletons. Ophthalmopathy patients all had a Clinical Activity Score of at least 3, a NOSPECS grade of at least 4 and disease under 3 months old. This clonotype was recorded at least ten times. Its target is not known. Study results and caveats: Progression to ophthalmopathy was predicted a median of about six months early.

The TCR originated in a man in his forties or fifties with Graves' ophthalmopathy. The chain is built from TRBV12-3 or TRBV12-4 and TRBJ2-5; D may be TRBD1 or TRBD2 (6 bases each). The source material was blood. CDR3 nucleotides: TGTGCCAGCAGGCGGGGACATACTCTGAAAGAGACCCAGTACTTC. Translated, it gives CASRRGHTLKETQYF.